This T cell receptor beta chain comes out of a study of blood T cell repertoires in COVID-19. About the research overall: COVID-19 samples, acute and convalescent, were from the United States, Italy and Spain. Nucleic acid was either cDNA or gDNA, and it came from T cells, B-cell-depleted T cells, or PBMCs.

Cohorts were assigned according to the clinical history that participants reported. Generated by immunoSEQ multiplex PCR, the TCRdb table keeps only in-frame clones and is missing some. The sample lists approximately 210,000 clones, around 80% occurring once. The CDR3 covers 16 residues. V lost 0 bases to trimming and J lost 2 bases; unmatched junction nucleotides: 5. Germline V gene sequence: CDR1 MGHRA, CDR2 YSYEKL. The V and J genes are TRBV4-1 and TRBJ2-3; 7 nucleotides line up with TRBD2. Sequencing input: PBMCs or T cells enriched from blood (not recorded which). This TCR was recovered from a young man with acute COVID-19. CDR3 sequence: CASSQDPRGFTDTQYF. CDR3 nucleotides: TGCGCCAGCAGCCAAGATCCGCGGGGGTTCACAGATACGCAGTATTTT.